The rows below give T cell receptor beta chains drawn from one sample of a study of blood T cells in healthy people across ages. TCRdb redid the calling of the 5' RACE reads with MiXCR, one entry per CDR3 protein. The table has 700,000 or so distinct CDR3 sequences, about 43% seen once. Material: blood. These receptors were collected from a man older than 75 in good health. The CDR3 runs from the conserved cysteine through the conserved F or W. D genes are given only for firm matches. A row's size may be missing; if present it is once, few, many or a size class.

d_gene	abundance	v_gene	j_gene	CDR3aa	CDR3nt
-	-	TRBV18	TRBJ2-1	CASSPRLDQETQFF	TGTGCCAGCTCACCACGGCTGGATCAAGAGACCCAGTTCTTC
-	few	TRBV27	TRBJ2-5	CASSFHGETQYF	TGTGCCAGCAGTTTTCATGGAGAGACCCAGTACTTC
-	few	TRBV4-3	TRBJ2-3	CASSQDGVGTDTQYF	TGCGCCAGCAGCCAAGATGGAGTGGGGACAGATACGCAGTATTTT
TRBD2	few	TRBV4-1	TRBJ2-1	CASSQPNRRLALNEQFF	TGCGCCAGCAGCCAACCTAATAGAAGACTAGCGCTCAATGAGCAGTTCTTC
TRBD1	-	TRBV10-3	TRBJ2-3	CAISDADRGWGTDTQYF	TGTGCCATCAGTGATGCGGACAGGGGATGGGGCACAGATACGCAGTATTTT
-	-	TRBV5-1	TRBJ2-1	CASSWGGPNEQFF	TGCGCCAGCAGCTGGGGGGGGCCCAATGAGCAGTTCTTC
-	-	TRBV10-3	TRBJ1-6	CAISESVTGSYNSPLHF	TGTGCCATCAGTGAGTCGGTCACTGGCTCCTATAATTCACCCCTCCACTTT
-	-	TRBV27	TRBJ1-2	CASSPRSRSYGYTF	TGTGCCAGCAGCCCCAGGAGTAGGAGCTATGGCTACACCTTC
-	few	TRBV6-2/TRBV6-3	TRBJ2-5	CASSDYSLETQYF	TGTGCCAGCAGCGATTATTCCTTGGAGACCCAGTACTTC
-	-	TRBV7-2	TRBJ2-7	CASSFSGILSYEQYF	TGTGCCAGCAGCTTTTCGGGTATCCTTTCCTACGAGCAGTACTTC
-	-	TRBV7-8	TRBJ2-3	CASSGRTGTDTQYF	TGTGCCAGCAGCGGTCGTACAGGGACAGATACGCAGTATTTT
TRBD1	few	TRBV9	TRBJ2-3	CASSVGAPGQRHTDTQYF	TGTGCCAGCAGCGTAGGCGCCCCGGGACAGAGACACACAGATACGCAGTATTTT
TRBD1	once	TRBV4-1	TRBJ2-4	CTSSYDRVNGNIQYF	TGCACCAGCAGTTACGACAGGGTAAATGGAAACATTCAGTACTTC
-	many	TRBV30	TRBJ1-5	CAWSLGGNQPQHF	TGTGCCTGGAGTTTAGGGGGCAATCAGCCCCAGCATTTT
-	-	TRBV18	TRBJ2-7	CASSPQLEYEQYF	TGTGCCAGCTCACCACAGTTAGAATACGAGCAGTACTTC
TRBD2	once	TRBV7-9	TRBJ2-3	CASSPRTSHTDTQYF	TGTGCCAGCAGCCCCCGGACTAGTCACACAGATACGCAGTATTTT
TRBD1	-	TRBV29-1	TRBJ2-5	CSAAGQGVGNEQYF	TGCAGCGCGGCGGGACAGGGAGTAGGCAATGAGCAGTACTTC
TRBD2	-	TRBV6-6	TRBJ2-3	CASSSSGGPSDTQYF	TGTGCCAGCAGTTCTAGCGGGGGGCCTTCAGATACGCAGTATTTT
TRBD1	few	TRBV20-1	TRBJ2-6	CSARDPGDRGRSGANVLTF	TGCAGTGCTAGAGATCCGGGGGACAGGGGGCGCTCTGGGGCCAACGTCCTGACTTTC
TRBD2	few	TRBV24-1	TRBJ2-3	CATSEPGLAGATDTQYF	TGTGCCACCAGTGAGCCCGGTTTAGCGGGAGCGACAGATACGCAGTATTTT
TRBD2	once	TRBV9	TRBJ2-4	CASSLQTSGVQWAKNIQYF	TGTGCCAGCAGCTTACAGACTAGCGGGGTTCAATGGGCCAAAAACATTCAGTACTTC
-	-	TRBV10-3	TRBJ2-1	CAIRPIGEYEQFF	TGTGCCATCAGGCCTATTGGGGAGTACGAGCAGTTCTTC
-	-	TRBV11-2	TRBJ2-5	CASSPRTGGTRETQYF	TGTGCCAGCAGCCCCAGAACTGGCGGGACGAGGGAGACCCAGTACTTC
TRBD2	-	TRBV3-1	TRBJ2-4	CASASTSLTIDIQYF	TGTGCCAGCGCCTCGACTAGCTTAACCATAGACATTCAGTACTTC
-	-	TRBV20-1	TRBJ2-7	CSALQSSYEQYF	TGCAGTGCCTTACAGAGCTCCTACGAGCAGTACTTC
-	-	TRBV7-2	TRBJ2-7	CASSSSRGLTYKQYF	TGTGCCAGCAGCTCCTCTAGGGGATTAACCTACAAGCAGTACTTC
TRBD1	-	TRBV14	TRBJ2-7	CASSQVTGGREQYF	TGTGCCAGCAGCCAAGTGACAGGGGGCCGCGAGCAGTACTTC
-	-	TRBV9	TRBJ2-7	CASSVASGQTYEQYF	TGTGCCAGCAGCGTAGCGTCGGGACAAACCTACGAGCAGTACTTC
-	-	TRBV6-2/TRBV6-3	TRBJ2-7	CASSYYTYEQYF	TGTGCCAGCAGTTACTACACCTACGAGCAGTACTTC
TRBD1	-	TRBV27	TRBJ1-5	CAGSTGESNQPQHF	TGTGCCGGCAGTACAGGGGAGAGCAACCAGCCCCAGCATTTT
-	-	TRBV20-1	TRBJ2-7	CSAEKGMDYEQYF	TGCAGTGCCGAAAAGGGCATGGACTACGAGCAGTACTTC
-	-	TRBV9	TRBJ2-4	CTSSTRRDGAKNIQYF	TGTACCAGCAGCACGCGGAGGGACGGCGCCAAAAACATTCAGTACTTC
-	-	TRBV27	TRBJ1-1	CASSLRVVGETEAFF	TGTGCCAGCAGTTTGAGGGTGGTCGGGGAAACTGAAGCTTTCTTT
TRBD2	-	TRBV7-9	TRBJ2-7	CASSLAPGLAGPTRSYEQYF	TGTGCCAGCAGCTTAGCTCCGGGACTAGCGGGCCCCACCCGCTCCTACGAGCAGTACTTC
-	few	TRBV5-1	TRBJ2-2	CASSISIIGELFF	TGCGCCAGCAGCATTAGTATTATCGGGGAGCTGTTTTTT
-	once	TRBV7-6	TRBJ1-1	CASSLTGRDTEAFF	TGTGCCAGCAGCTTGACCGGCCGGGACACTGAAGCTTTCTTT
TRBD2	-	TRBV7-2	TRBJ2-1	CASSPTSGGNREQFF	TGTGCCAGCAGCCCCACTAGCGGGGGGAACAGAGAGCAGTTCTTC
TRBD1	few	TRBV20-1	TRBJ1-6	CSARADRDNSPLHF	TGCAGTGCTAGAGCAGACAGGGACAATTCACCCCTCCACTTT
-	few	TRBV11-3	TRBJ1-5	CASSLDHGQRIWNSNQPQHF	TGTGCCAGCAGCTTAGATCACGGACAGAGAATATGGAATAGCAATCAGCCCCAGCATTTT
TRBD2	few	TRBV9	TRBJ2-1	CASSAPGLAGPNEQFF	TGTGCCAGCAGCGCCCCCGGACTAGCGGGTCCCAATGAGCAGTTCTTC
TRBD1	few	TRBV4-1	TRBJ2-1	CASSQELGQGIWDEQFF	TGCGCCAGCAGCCAAGAGTTGGGACAGGGTATTTGGGATGAGCAGTTCTTC
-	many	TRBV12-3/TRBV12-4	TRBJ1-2	CASSPSVLGLYGYTF	TGTGCCAGCAGTCCGAGTGTTTTGGGCCTTTATGGCTACACCTTC
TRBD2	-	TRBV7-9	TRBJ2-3	CASSQPGTSGDTQYF	TGTGCCAGCAGCCAACCCGGGACTAGCGGAGATACGCAGTATTTT
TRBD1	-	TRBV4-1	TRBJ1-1	CASRDRDRGTEAFF	TGCGCCAGCAGGGATCGGGACAGGGGCACTGAAGCTTTCTTT
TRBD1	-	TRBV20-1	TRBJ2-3	CSATDRGPGTDTQYF	TGCAGTGCTACCGACAGGGGGCCGGGCACAGATACGCAGTATTTT